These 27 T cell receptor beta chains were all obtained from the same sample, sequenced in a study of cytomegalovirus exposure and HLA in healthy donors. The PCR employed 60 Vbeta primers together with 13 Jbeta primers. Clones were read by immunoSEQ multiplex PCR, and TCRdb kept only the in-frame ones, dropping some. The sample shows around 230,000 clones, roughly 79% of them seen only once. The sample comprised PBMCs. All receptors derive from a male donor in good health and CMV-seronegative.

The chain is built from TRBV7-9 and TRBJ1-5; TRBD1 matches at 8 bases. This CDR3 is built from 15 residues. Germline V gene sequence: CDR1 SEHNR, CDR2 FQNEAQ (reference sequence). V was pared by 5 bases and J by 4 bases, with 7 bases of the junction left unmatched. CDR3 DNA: TGTGCCAGCAGCCCCGGACAGGGCTCGAATCAGCCCCAGCATTTT. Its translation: CASSPGQGSNQPQHF.

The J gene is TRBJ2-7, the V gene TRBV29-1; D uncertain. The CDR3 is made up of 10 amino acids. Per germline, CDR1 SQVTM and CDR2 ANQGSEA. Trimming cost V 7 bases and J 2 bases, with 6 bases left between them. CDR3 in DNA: TGCAGCGCTAAGACCTACGAGCAGTACTTC. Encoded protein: CSAKTYEQYF.

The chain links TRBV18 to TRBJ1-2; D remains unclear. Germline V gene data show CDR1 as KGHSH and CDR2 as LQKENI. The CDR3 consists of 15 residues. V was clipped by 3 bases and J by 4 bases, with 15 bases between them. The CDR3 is CASSPISNEPYGYTF. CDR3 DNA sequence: TGTGCCAGCTCACCCATAAGTAACGAGCCCTATGGCTACACCTTC.

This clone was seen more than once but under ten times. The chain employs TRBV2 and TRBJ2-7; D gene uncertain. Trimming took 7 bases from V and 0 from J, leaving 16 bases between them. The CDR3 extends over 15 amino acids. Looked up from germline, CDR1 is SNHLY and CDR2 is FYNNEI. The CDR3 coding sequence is TGTGCCAGCAAGGAGTCAGCGCCCGGCTCCTACGAGCAGTACTTC. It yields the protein CASKESAPGSYEQYF.

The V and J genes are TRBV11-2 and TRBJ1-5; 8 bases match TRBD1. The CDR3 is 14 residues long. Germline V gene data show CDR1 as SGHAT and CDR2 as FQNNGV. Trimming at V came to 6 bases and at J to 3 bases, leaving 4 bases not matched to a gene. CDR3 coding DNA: TGTGCCAGCAGTCGACAGGGGAACAATCAGCCCCAGCATTTT. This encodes CASSRQGNNQPQHF. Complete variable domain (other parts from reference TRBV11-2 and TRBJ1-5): EAGVAQSPRYKIIEKRQSVAFWCNPISGHATLYWYQQILGQGPKLLIQFQNNGVVDDSQLPKDRFSAERLKGVDSTLKIQPAKLEDSAVYLCASSRQGNNQPQHFGDGTRLSIL.

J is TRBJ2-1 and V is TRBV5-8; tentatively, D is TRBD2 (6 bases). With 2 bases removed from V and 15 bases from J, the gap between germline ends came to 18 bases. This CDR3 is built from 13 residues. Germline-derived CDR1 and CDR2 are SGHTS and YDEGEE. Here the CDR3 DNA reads TGTGCCAGCAGCTTCGCAGGGATAGCGGAAGGGTTCTTC. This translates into CASSFAGIAEGFF.

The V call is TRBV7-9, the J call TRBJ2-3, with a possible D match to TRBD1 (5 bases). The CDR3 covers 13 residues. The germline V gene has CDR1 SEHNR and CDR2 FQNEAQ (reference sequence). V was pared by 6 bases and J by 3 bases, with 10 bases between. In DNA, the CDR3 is TGTGCCAGCAGACCCAAGGGGACAGATACGCAGTATTTT. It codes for CASRPKGTDTQYF.

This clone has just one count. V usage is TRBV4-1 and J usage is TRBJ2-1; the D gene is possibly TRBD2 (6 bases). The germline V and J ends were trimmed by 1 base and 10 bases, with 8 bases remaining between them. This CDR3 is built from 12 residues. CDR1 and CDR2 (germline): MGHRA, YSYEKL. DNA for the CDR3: TGCGCCAGCAGCCAAGGGGCGGGGGAGCAGTTCTTC. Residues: CASSQGAGEQFF.

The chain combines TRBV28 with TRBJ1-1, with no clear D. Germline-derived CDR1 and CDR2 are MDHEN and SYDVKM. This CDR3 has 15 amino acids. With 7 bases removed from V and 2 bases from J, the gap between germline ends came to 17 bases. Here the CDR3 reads CASMLGGFLNTEAFF. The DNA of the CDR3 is TGTGCCAGCATGCTTGGCGGATTCTTAAACACTGAAGCTTTCTTT.

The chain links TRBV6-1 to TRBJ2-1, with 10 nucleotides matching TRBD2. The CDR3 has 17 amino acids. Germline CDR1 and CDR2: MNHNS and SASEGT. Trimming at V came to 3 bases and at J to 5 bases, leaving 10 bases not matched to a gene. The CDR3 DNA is TGTGCCAGCAGTGAGAGCGGGAGGGTCCTAATTAACAATGAGCAGTTCTTC. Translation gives CASSESGRVLINNEQFF.

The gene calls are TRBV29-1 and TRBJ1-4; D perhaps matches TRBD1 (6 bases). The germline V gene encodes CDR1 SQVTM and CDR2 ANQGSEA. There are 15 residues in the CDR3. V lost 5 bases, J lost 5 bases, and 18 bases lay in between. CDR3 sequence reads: CSVTDGQHINEKLFF. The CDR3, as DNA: TGCAGCGTTACAGACGGACAGCACATAAATGAAAAACTGTTTTTT.

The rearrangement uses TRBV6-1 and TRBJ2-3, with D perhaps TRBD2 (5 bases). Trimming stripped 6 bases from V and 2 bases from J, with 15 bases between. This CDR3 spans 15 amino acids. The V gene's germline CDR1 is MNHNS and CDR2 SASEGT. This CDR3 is CASRKEADPTDTQYF. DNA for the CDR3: TGTGCCAGCAGGAAAGAAGCGGACCCCACAGATACGCAGTATTTT.

CDR3 in DNA: TGTGCCAGTAGTATAGATGAAGGGAGGTCCAATCAGCCCCAGCATTTT. The encoded protein is CASSIDEGRSNQPQHF. The chain carries TRBV19 and TRBJ1-5; D remains ambiguous. This CDR3 contains 16 residues. Germline-derived CDR1 and CDR2 are LNHDA and SQIVND (reference sequence). V was trimmed by 0 bases and J by 3 bases, leaving 12 bases between them.

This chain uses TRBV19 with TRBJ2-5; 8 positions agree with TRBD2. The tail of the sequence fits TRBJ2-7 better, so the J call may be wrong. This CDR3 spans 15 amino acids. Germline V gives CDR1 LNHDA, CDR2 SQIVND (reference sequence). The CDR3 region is CASRPMSGGTYEQYF. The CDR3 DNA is TGTGCCAGTAGGCCCATGTCGGGAGGGACCTACGAGCAGTACTTC.

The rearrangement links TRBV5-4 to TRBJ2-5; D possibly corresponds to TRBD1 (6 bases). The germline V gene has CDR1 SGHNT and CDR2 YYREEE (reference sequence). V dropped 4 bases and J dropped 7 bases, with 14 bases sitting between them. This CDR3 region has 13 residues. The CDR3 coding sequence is TGTGCCAGCAGCGCGACAGGTGGGGGGACCCAGTACTTC. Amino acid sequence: CASSATGGGTQYF.

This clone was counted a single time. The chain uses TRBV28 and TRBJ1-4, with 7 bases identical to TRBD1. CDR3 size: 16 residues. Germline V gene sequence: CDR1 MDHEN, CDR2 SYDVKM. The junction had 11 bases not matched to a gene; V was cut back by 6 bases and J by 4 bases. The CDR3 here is CASSYDRELFNEKLFF. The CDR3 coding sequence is TGTGCCAGCAGCTACGACAGGGAGTTGTTTAATGAAAAACTGTTTTTT. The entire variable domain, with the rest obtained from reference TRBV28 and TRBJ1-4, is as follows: DVKVTQSSRYLVKRTGEKVFLECVQDMDHENMFWYRQDPGLGLRLIYFSYDVKMKEKGDIPEGYSVSREKKERFSLILESASTNQTSMYLCASSYDRELFNEKLFFGSGTQLSVL.

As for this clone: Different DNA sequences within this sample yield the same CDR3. CDR3 bases: TGTGCCAGCAGCTTAGACTTGCGCTCCTACGAGCAGTACTTC. Translating it yields CASSLDLRSYEQYF. The chain combines TRBV7-2 with TRBJ2-7; D is ambiguous. V lost 1 base, J lost 0 bases, and 7 bases lay in between. Looked up from germline, CDR1 is SGHTA and CDR2 is FQGNSA. This CDR3 is built from 14 residues.

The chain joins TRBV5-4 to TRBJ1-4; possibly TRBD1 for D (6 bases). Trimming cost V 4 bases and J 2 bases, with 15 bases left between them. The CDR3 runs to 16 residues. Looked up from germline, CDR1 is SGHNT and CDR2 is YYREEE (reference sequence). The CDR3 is CASSPIAGATNEKLFF. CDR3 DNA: TGTGCCAGCAGCCCCATCGCGGGGGCGACTAATGAAAAACTGTTTTTT.

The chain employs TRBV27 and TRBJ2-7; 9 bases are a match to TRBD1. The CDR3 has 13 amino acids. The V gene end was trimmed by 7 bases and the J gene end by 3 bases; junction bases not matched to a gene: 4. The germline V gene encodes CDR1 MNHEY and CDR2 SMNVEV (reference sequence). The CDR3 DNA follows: TGTGCCAGCACCGGGACAGGGTACTACGAGCAGTACTTC. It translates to CASTGTGYYEQYF.

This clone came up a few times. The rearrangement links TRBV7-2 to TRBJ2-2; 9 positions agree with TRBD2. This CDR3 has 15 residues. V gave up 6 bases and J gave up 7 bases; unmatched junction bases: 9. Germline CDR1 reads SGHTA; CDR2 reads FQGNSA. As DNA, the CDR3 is TGTGCCAGCAGGAAGAGCGGGAGGCCCGACGGGGAGCTGTTTTTT. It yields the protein CASRKSGRPDGELFF. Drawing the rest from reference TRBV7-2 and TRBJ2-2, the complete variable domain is GAGVSQSPSNKVTEKGKDVELRCDPISGHTALYWYRQSLGQGLEFLIYFQGNSAPDKSGLPSDRFSAERTGGSVSTLTIQRTQQEDSAVYLCASRKSGRPDGELFFGEGSRLTVL.

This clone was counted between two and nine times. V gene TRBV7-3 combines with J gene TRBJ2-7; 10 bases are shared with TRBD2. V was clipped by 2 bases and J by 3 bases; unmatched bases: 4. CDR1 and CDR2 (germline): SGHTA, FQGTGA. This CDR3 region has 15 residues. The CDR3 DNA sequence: TGTGCCAGCAGCTTAGGGACTAGCGACCTCTACGAGCAGTACTTC. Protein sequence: CASSLGTSDLYEQYF.

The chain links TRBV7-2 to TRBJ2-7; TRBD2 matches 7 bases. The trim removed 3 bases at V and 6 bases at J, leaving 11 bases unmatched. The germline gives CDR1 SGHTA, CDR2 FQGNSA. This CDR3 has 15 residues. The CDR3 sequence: CASSLILAGAGEQYF. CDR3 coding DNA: TGTGCCAGCAGCTTGATTTTGGCGGGAGCCGGCGAGCAGTACTTC.

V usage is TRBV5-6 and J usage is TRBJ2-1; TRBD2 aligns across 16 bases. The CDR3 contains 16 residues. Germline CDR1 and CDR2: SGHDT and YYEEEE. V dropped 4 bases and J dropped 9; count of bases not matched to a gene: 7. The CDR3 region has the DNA TGTGCCAGCAGCACCGGGACTAGCGGGAGGGTCACTGAGCAGTTCTTC. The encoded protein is CASSTGTSGRVTEQFF.

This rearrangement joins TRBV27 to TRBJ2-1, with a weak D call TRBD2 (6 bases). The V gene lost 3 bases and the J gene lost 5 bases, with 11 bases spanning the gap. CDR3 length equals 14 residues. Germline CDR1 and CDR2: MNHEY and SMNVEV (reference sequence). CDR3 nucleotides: TGTGCCAGCAGTTTGGAGGGGCCAAACAATGAGCAGTTCTTC. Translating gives CASSLEGPNNEQFF.

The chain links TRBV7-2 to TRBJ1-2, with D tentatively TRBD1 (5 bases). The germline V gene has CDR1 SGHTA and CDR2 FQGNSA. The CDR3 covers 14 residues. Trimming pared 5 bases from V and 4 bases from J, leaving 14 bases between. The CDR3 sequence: CASSQGQGGYGYTF. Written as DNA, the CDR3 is TGTGCCAGCAGCCAAGGGCAGGGAGGCTATGGCTACACCTTC.

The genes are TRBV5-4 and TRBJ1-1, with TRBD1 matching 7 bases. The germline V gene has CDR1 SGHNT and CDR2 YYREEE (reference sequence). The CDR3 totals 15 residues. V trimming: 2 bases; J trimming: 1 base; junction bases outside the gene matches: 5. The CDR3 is CASSFATGTNTEAFF. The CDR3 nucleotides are TGTGCCAGCAGCTTTGCGACAGGGACGAACACTGAAGCTTTCTTT.

The CDR3 protein is CASSLARSRDEYF. CDR3 DNA sequence: TGTGCCAGCAGCTTGGCGAGGTCAAGAGACGAGTACTTC. V gene TRBV5-4 combines with J gene TRBJ2-5; D is unclear. This CDR3 has 13 residues. Looked up from germline, CDR1 is SGHNT and CDR2 is YYREEE (reference sequence). V was trimmed by 0 bases and J by 12 bases, leaving 15 bases between them.